This TCR beta chain was documented in a study of cytomegalovirus exposure and HLA in healthy donors. Trimming took 3 bases from V and 7 from J, leaving 11 bases between them. This CDR3 spans 13 amino acids. Germline values: CDR1 SGHRS, CDR2 YFSETQ. 60 Vbeta and 13 Jbeta primers were used in PCR. The table came from immunoSEQ multiplex PCR; TCRdb's copy has only in-frame clones and leaves some out. The sample carries 85,000 to 120,000 clones, 65% to 75% recorded once. The sequence derives from a female donor in good health and CMV-seronegative. The sample taken for sequencing was PBMCs. The chain combines TRBV5-1 with TRBJ2-1; D perhaps matches TRBD1 (5 bases). The CDR3 region is CASSSLGENEQFF. CDR3 DNA: TGCGCCAGCAGCTCTCTAGGGGAAAATGAGCAGTTCTTC.